Below, 26 T cell receptor beta chains from the same sample are listed, as sequenced in a study of blood T cell repertoires in COVID-19. Clones were sequenced by immunoSEQ multiplex PCR, and TCRdb holds only the in-frame ones, with some missing. The sample records tens of thousands of clones, roughly 78% being singletons. Sample: peripheral blood. The receptors were gathered from a human donor in a cohort sampled during active COVID-19.

The rearrangement uses TRBV12-5 and TRBJ1-1; 7 bases match TRBD1. The CDR3 has 15 amino acids. Germline CDR1 and CDR2: LGHNT and FRNRAP. V shed 1 base and J 5 bases; nucleotides not matched to a gene: 7. CDR3: CASGLARQGGTEAFF. CDR3 sequence (DNA): TGTGCTAGTGGTTTGGCCCGACAGGGTGGGACTGAAGCTTTCTTT.

This chain joins TRBV7-6 and TRBJ2-1; the D gene is possibly TRBD2 (5 bases). This CDR3 has 16 residues. V lost 7 bases to trimming and J lost 3 bases, with 19 bases between them. The germline V gene has CDR1 SGHVS and CDR2 FNYEAQ. CDR3 coding DNA: TGTGCCAGCAATCTACGTCCCGGACTGCACTACAATGAGCAGTTCTTC. This codes for CASNLRPGLHYNEQFF.

This clone was seen a few times. This sequence joins TRBV6-6 and TRBJ2-7; 7 nucleotides line up with TRBD1. The CDR3 runs 15 residues. V lost 2 bases, J lost 5 bases, and 9 bases stayed unmatched. CDR1 MNHNY and CDR2 SVGAGI come from the germline V gene (reference sequence). The CDR3, as DNA: TGTGCCAGCAGTTACGGTGACAGGGTCGGAAACGAGCAGTACTTC. Its translation: CASSYGDRVGNEQYF.

The chain links TRBV7-2 to TRBJ2-7; TRBD1 aligns across 8 bases. V lost 1 base, J lost 5 bases, and 4 bases stayed unmatched. In germline, CDR1 is SGHTA, CDR2 FQGNSA. This CDR3 has 14 amino acids. The chain's CDR3 is CASSLGQGHHEQYF. The CDR3 nucleotides read TGTGCCAGCAGCTTAGGACAGGGGCACCACGAGCAGTACTTC. The variable domain in full, completed from reference TRBV7-2 and TRBJ2-7, reads GAGVSQSPSNKVTEKGKDVELRCDPISGHTALYWYRQSLGQGLEFLIYFQGNSAPDKSGLPSDRFSAERTGGSVSTLTIQRTQQEDSAVYLCASSLGQGHHEQYFGPGTRLTVT.

The chain recombines TRBV5-1 with TRBJ2-6; D is uncertain. Germline V gene data show CDR1 as SGHRS and CDR2 as YFSETQ. Trimming took 5 bases from V and 1 from J, leaving 7 bases between them. The CDR3 consists of 14 residues. The CDR3 DNA reads as TGCGCCAGCAGACAGAATTCTGGGGCCAACGTCCTGACTTTC. It is translated as CASRQNSGANVLTF.

The J gene is TRBJ2-1, the V gene TRBV28, with D unresolved. Germline values: CDR1 MDHEN, CDR2 SYDVKM. CDR3 length equals 15 residues. Here the CDR3 DNA reads TGTGCTTATTCATCGTTGTTCGGCTCCTACAATGAGCAGTTCTTC. It is translated as CAYSSLFGSYNEQFF.

This clone was picked up one time. The chain carries TRBV6-5 and TRBJ2-5; D gene uncertain. The CDR3 loop spans 11 amino acids. Trimming shortened V by 3 bases and J by 4 bases, and 3 bases separated the two germline ends. Germline values: CDR1 MNHEY, CDR2 SVGAGI. CDR3 nucleotides: TGTGCCAGCAGTTATAGAGAGACCCAGTACTTC. It encodes CASSYRETQYF.

The chain employs TRBV28 and TRBJ1-5, with D perhaps TRBD1 (6 bases). CDR1 is MDHEN, CDR2 SYDVKM, per germline. The V and J ends lost 8 bases and 3 bases respectively, with 14 bases between them. CDR3 length equals 14 residues. CDR3 coding DNA: TGTGCCAGCGGGGGCCTCTTTCCCAATCAGCCCCAGCATTTT. Protein sequence: CASGGLFPNQPQHF.

J is TRBJ2-2 and V is TRBV7-3; D ambiguous. V lost 1 base and J 7 bases, leaving 7 bases between the germline ends. Germline assignment: CDR1 SGHTA and CDR2 FQGTGA. This CDR3 spans 13 amino acids. CDR3 sequence (DNA): TGTGCCAGCAGCTTAAATCAGGACGGGGAGCTGTTTTTT. Translated, it gives CASSLNQDGELFF. Variable domain in full (rest from reference TRBV7-3 and TRBJ2-2): GAGVSQTPSNKVTEKGKYVELRCDPISGHTALYWYRQSLGQGPEFLIYFQGTGAADDSGLPNDRFFAVRPEGSVSTLKIQRTERGDSAVYLCASSLNQDGELFFGEGSRLTVL.

The gene calls are TRBV28 and TRBJ2-1; unclear D gene. V was shortened by 2 bases and J by 4 bases, with 3 bases between the two germline ends. Germline assignment: CDR1 MDHEN and CDR2 SYDVKM. This CDR3 is 12 amino acids long. The CDR3 DNA reads TGTGCCAGCAGTTTACTGTACAATGAGCAGTTCTTC. Residues: CASSLLYNEQFF.

The V gene is TRBV5-1, the J gene TRBJ2-1, with 8 bases lining up with TRBD1. The length of the CDR3 is 15 residues. The trim removed 4 bases at V and 0 bases at J, leaving 3 bases unmatched. Germline V lookup: CDR1 SGHRS, CDR2 YFSETQ. The chain's CDR3 is CASSSGQGSYNEQFF. The CDR3 DNA is TGCGCCAGCAGCAGCGGACAGGGCTCCTACAATGAGCAGTTCTTC.

The CDR3, as DNA: TGTGCCAGCAGCTACGGAGTGGGGGACTATACCTACGAGCAGTACTTC. Its protein is CASSYGVGDYTYEQYF. V gene TRBV5-4 combines with J gene TRBJ2-7, with 7 bases lining up with TRBD2. CDR3 length: 16 residues. Per the germline V gene, CDR1 is SGHNT and CDR2 is YYREEE (reference sequence). After removal of 3 bases from V and 2 bases from J, the junction contained 11 bases not matched to a gene.

The chain couples TRBV5-1 to TRBJ2-7; D is ambiguous. Germline CDR1 SGHRS, CDR2 YFSETQ. The ends were cut back, 0 bases at V and 3 bases at J, with 10 bases in the middle. CDR3 length: 14 amino acids. The CDR3 loop reads CASSLGEQLYEQYF. The CDR3 DNA reads as TGCGCCAGCAGCTTGGGCGAACAGCTCTACGAGCAGTACTTC.

The rearrangement links TRBV5-6 to TRBJ2-6, with a tentative D call TRBD1 (6 bases). In germline, CDR1 is SGHDT, CDR2 YYEEEE. The CDR3 has 16 residues. V was clipped by 4 bases and J by 0 bases, with 11 bases between them. CDR3 nucleotide sequence: TGTGCCAGCAGCACCCAGGGGTACTCTGGGGCCAACGTCCTGACTTTC. This gives the protein CASSTQGYSGANVLTF.

V usage is TRBV28 and J usage is TRBJ2-5, with TRBD2 matching over 12 bases. V dropped 8 bases and J dropped 0; count of bases not matched to a gene: 1. The CDR3 spans 14 residues. The germline gives CDR1 MDHEN, CDR2 SYDVKM. The CDR3 coding sequence is TGTGCCAGCGGACTAGCGGGGTACCAAGAGACCCAGTACTTC. It is translated as CASGLAGYQETQYF.

V gene TRBV14 combines with J gene TRBJ1-2; D uncertain. V lost 4 bases to trimming and J lost 6 bases, with 15 bases between them. CDR3 length: 14 residues. Germline V lookup: CDR1 SGHDN, CDR2 FVKESK. CDR3 region: CASSPLVQNNGYTF. Here the CDR3 DNA reads TGTGCCAGCAGCCCTCTCGTGCAGAATAATGGCTACACCTTC.

The chain carries TRBV27 and TRBJ1-5; weak D call: TRBD1 (6 bases). The CDR3 loop spans 14 amino acids. Germline CDR1 MNHEY, CDR2 SMNVEV (reference sequence). V gave up 6 bases and J gave up 7 bases, with 16 bases separating them. The CDR3 region is CASSLSGGGQPQHF. In DNA, the CDR3 is TGTGCCAGCAGCCTCTCGGGGGGCGGGCAGCCCCAGCATTTT.

On this clone: A single base separates this from a much larger clone, so it may be a read error. The chain couples TRBV7-2 to TRBJ2-7; 7 bases line up with TRBD1. Germline V gene lookup returns CDR1 SGHTA and CDR2 FQGNSA. The CDR3 totals 13 residues. Trimming at V came to 5 bases and at J to 2 bases, leaving 3 bases not matched to a gene. The CDR3 sequence: CASSAGTAYEQYF. The CDR3 DNA reads TGTGCCAGCAGCGCCGGGACAGCCTACGAGCAGTACTTC.

The genes are TRBV7-2 and TRBJ1-4; 9 nucleotides match TRBD1. The germline V gene has CDR1 SGHTA and CDR2 FQGNSA. V dropped 4 bases and J dropped 8; count of bases not matched to a gene: 5. CDR3 size: 14 residues. CDR3 protein: CASSSGQGLEKLFF. CDR3 DNA: TGTGCCAGCAGCTCGGGACAGGGCTTAGAAAAACTGTTTTTT.

V is TRBV5-6 and J is TRBJ2-5, with D uncertain. The V end was cut by 4 bases, the J end by 7 bases, with 26 bases between. The CDR3 is made up of 17 amino acids. CDR1 and CDR2 from the germline V gene are SGHDT and YYEEEE. The CDR3 here is CASSPPAWSRPVVTQYF. The CDR3 nucleotides read TGTGCCAGCAGCCCCCCGGCGTGGAGCCGCCCGGTTGTGACCCAGTACTTC.

This chain joins TRBV12-5 and TRBJ1-5, with D tentatively TRBD1 (5 bases). The germline CDR1 and CDR2 sequences are LGHNT and FRNRAP. The germline V and J ends were trimmed by 0 bases and 7 bases, with 22 bases remaining between them. The CDR3 has 18 amino acids. CDR3: CASGLVQISGQRGQPQHF. In DNA form, the CDR3 reads TGTGCTAGTGGTTTGGTACAGATATCGGGCCAGCGGGGGCAGCCCCAGCATTTT.

This chain links TRBV7-2 with TRBJ2-2; 15 nucleotides align to TRBD2. The CDR3 totals 16 residues. V shed 5 bases and J 6 bases; nucleotides not matched to a gene: 4. Germline V gives CDR1 SGHTA, CDR2 FQGNSA. This chain's CDR3 is CASSRGLAGGSGELFF. CDR3 coding DNA: TGTGCCAGCAGCCGCGGACTAGCGGGAGGGTCCGGGGAGCTGTTTTTT.

V and J are TRBV5-1 and TRBJ2-1; TRBD1 aligns across 9 bases. This CDR3 is 17 amino acids long. CDR1 and CDR2 from the germline V gene are SGHRS and YFSETQ. With 5 bases clipped from V and 4 bases from J, the junction kept 13 bases outside the gene matches. The CDR3 DNA is TGCGCCAGCAGTTACACGGGGACGGGACAGGGTTACAATGAGCAGTTCTTC. Encoded protein: CASSYTGTGQGYNEQFF.

The CDR3 sequence: CASSPGGTRGTDTQYF. CDR3 nucleotide sequence: TGTGCCAGCAGCCCGGGGGGGACTAGGGGCACAGATACGCAGTATTTT. The chain carries TRBV3-1 (or the pseudogene TRBV3-2) and TRBJ2-3; 8 bases match TRBD2. Germline CDR1 reads LGHDT; CDR2 reads YNNKEL (reference sequence). This CDR3 is built from 16 residues. Trimming took 4 bases from V and 1 from J; bases not matched to a gene: 7.

The rearrangement uses TRBV9 and TRBJ2-7, with 7 bases identical to TRBD1. The CDR3 is 15 amino acids. Unmatched junction bases numbered 9, after V lost 4 bases and J lost 2 bases. Per the germline V gene, CDR1 is SGDLS and CDR2 is YYNGEE. For the CDR3, the DNA is TGTGCCAGCAGCCCAGGGGGAGCGGCGACCTACGAGCAGTACTTC. This encodes CASSPGGAATYEQYF. Full variable domain (missing parts from reference TRBV9 and TRBJ2-7): DSGVTQTPKHLITATGQRVTLRCSPRSGDLSVYWYQQSLDQGLQFLIQYYNGEERAKGNILERFSAQQFPDLHSELNLSSLELGDSALYFCASSPGGAATYEQYFGPGTRLTVT.

This chain uses TRBV24-1 with TRBJ2-6; 8 bases align to TRBD1. This CDR3 has 16 residues. J lost 8 bases, V lost 5 bases, and 10 bases had no gene match. The germline V gene has CDR1 KGHDR and CDR2 SFDVKD. DNA for the CDR3: TGTGCCACCAGTGGATCGCCAGGGGGCGTTCCCAACGTCCTGACTTTC. It translates to CATSGSPGGVPNVLTF.